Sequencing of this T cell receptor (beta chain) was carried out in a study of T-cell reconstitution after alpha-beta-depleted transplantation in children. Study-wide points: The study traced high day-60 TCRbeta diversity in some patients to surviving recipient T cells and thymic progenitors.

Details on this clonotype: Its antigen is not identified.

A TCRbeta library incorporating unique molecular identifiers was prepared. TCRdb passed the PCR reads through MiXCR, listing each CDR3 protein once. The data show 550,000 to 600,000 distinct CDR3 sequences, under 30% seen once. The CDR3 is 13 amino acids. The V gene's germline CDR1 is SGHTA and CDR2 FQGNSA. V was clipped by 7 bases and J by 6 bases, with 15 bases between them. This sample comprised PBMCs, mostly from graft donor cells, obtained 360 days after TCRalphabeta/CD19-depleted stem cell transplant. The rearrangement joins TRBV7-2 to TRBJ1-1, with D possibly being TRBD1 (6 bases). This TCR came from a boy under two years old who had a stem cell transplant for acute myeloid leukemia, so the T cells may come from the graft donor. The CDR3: CASTMNRVPEAFF. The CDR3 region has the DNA TGTGCCAGCACCATGAACAGGGTACCTGAAGCTTTCTTT.